A selection of T cell receptor beta chains follows, all from one sample in a study of cytomegalovirus exposure and HLA in healthy donors. Only in-frame clones appear in the TCRdb table, and some are missing; sequencing was by immunoSEQ multiplex PCR. This sample has 150,000 or so clones, with approximately 84% found just once. Sequences were obtained from PBMCs. The receptors were gathered from a man between 50 and 59 years old in good health and CMV-seropositive. The CDR3 runs from the conserved cysteine through the conserved F or W.

>13|TRBV11-3
CASSRLVGGELFF
>12|TRBV6-4
CASSDGAAEAFF
>14|TRBV29-1
CSVRSGPRSYEQYF
>10|TRBV29-1
CSVTGLEAFF
>14|TRBV15
CATSRDHLPGEQYF
>14|TRBV30
CAWRGLAETDTQYF
>14|TRBV5-1
CASSLTGMGETQYF
>16|TRBV4-1
CASSQDLAGNTGELFF
>15|TRBV5-6
CASSLLTGTYYGYTF
>12|TRBV7-9
CASSLSSGTQYF
>15|TRBV25-1
CASSELGGGTYEQYF
>14|TRBV9
CASSVGLAEETQYF
>12|TRBV28
CASSSNRGEQYF
>13|TRBV4-1
CASSRDSRNVLFF
>15|TRBV7-3
CASSLGQGLTDTQYF
>15|TRBV11-2
CASSLAAGGGNEQFF
>16|TRBV5-1
CASSGGLAANTGELFF
>14|TRBV27
CTSSHWTVQETQYF
>12|TRBV25-1
CASSERGETQYF
>15|TRBV6-6
CASSRGGIENTEAFF
>15|TRBV7-9
CASSLVGQSMETQYF
>15|TRBV18
CASSPIGQGGQPQHF
>13|TRBV15
CATSGGTGFGYTF
>17|TRBV5-1
CASSLATGTGPRVEQYF
>11|TRBV19
CAIRASYGYTF
>14|TRBV19
CASSIGRDSHGYTF
>15|TRBV28
CASSLFGGGRREQYF
>15|TRBV21-1
CASSKGDRGLYEQYF
>15|TRBV5-1
CASSLNLAIQETQYF
>11|TRBV6-1
CASRRVGELFF
>15|TRBV2
CASRLDPGIIQPQHF
>16|TRBV15
CATSREGGSTNEKLFF
>17|TRBV7-3
CASSYRDRGPGANVLTF
>13|TRBV6-5
CASQGQNNQPQHF
>15|TRBV6-6
CASSENSLRWDTQYF
>13|TRBV9
CASSLGGTDTQYF
>14|TRBV27
CASSSYVDQETQYF
>13|TRBV7-3
CASSEDGGSEQYF
>15|TRBV7-8
CASSLDGGQLETQYF